This TCR beta chain derives from a study of blood T cell repertoires in COVID-19. Across the whole study: The origin of the acute and convalescent COVID-19 samples was the United States, Italy and Spain. T cells, B-cell-depleted T cells, or PBMCs provided the cDNA or gDNA that served as material.

Original analysis: By means of reference gene primer amplification, nucleated cell counts were estimated. Clones were read by immunoSEQ multiplex PCR, and TCRdb kept only the in-frame ones, dropping some. The V and J calls and clone size were taken over from that table, and D and trimming were inferred from the DNA. The profile covers about 300,000 clones, with about four fifths appearing a single time and about 1.2% taken by the ten largest. The length of the CDR3 is 13 residues. Trimming took 4 bases from V and 0 from J, leaving 6 bases between them. The receptor was isolated from a woman aged 45-59 years with acute or convalescent COVID-19. The genes are TRBV12-3 or TRBV12-4 and TRBJ1-1; no firm D call. The sample was peripheral blood. DNA of the CDR3: TGTGCCAGCAGTTACGGGTTGAACACTGAAGCTTTCTTT. It yields the protein CASSYGLNTEAFF.